Described below is a single T cell receptor beta chain sequence and its context. The sample comes from a study of shared T cell receptors in the human thymus. The CDR3 is made up of 15 amino acids. Germline lookup yields CDR1 SGHTS and CDR2 YDEGEE. Deletions cut 4 bases from V and 5 bases from J, with 15 bases between. Method: immunoSEQ multiplex PCR; TCRdb's copy keeps in-frame clones and lacks some. This sample has hundreds of thousands of clones, with approximately 87% found just once. The sample was also linked to a second study, of human thymus T cells. That paper adds: Donation was from healthy Finnish infants who were having corrective surgery that addressed congenital heart defects. Resections were taken during corrective heart surgery, and the thymus tissue came from these. Thymic and blood repertoires seemed to favor certain V and J genes. There were highly overlapping thymic repertoires among unrelated individuals, as related research reported.

The sample taken for sequencing was thymocytes. This sequence originates from a boy less than two years old with a congenital heart defect. The chain recombines TRBV5-8 with TRBJ2-2, with D maybe TRBD2 (6 bases). CDR3 in DNA: TGTGCCAGCAGCCCCGCAGGTCGGGGGACCGGGGAGCTGTTTTTT. It codes for CASSPAGRGTGELFF. The variable domain in full, with the rest retrieved from reference TRBV5-8 and TRBJ2-2, is EAGVTQSPTHLIKTRGQQATLRCSPISGHTSVYWYQQALGLGLQFLLWYDEGEERNRGNFPPRFSGRQFPNYSSELNVNALELEDSALYLCASSPAGRGTGELFFGEGSRLTVL.